The entry below gives a single TCR beta chain sequence along with its context. Following a re-call of the 5' RACE reads, TCRdb has one entry per CDR3 protein and lacks DNA. The listing contains 550,000 or so distinct CDR3 sequences. This specimen belongs to a study of T cells expressing NK-cell markers. The CDR3 is 12 residues long. CDR1 and CDR2 (germline): LGHDT, YNNKEL (reference sequence). The receptor's source is a man aged 18 to 35 in good health. The specimen sequenced was blood T cells: a sorted CD56 or NKG2C T cell subset, CD4+ or CD8+ T cells, or bulk PBMC T cells (not recorded which). The chain is built from TRBV3-1 and TRBJ2-7; TCRdb reports TRBD1, a call that lacks DNA to check it against. The CDR3 sequence: CASSPSTGKQYF.